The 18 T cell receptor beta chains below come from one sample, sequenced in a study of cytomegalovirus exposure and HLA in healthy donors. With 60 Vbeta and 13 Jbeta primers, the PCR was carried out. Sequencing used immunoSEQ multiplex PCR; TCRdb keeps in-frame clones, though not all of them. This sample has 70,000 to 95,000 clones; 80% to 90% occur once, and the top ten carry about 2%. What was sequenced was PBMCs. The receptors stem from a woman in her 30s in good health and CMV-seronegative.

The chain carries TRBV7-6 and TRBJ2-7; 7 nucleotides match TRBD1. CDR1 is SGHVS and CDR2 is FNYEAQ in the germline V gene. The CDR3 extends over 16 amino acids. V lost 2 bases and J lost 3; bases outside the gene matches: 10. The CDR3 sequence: CASSLQPSGGFYEQYF. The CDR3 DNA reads TGTGCCAGCAGCTTACAACCGTCAGGGGGTTTCTACGAGCAGTACTTC.

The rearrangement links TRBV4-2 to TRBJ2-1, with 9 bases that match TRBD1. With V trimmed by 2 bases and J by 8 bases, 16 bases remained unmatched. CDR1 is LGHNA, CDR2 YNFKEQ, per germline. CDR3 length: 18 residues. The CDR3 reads CASSQLRGQGLAGDEQFF. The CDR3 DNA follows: TGTGCCAGCAGCCAACTTCGCGGACAGGGGTTAGCTGGGGATGAGCAGTTCTTC.

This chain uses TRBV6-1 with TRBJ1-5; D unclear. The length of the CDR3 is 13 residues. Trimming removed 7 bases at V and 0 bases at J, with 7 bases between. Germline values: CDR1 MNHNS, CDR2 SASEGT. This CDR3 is CASMQDSNQPQHF. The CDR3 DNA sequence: TGTGCCAGCATGCAGGATAGCAATCAGCCCCAGCATTTT.

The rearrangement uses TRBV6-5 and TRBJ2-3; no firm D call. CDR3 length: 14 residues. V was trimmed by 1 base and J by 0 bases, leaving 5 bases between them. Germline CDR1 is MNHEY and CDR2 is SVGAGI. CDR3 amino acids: CASSYLASTDTQYF. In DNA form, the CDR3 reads TGTGCCAGCAGTTACTTAGCTAGCACAGATACGCAGTATTTT.

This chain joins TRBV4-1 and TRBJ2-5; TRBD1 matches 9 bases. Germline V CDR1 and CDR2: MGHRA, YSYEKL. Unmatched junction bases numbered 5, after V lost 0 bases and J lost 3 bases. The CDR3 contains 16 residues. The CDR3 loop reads CASSQETGGREETQYF. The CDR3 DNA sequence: TGCGCCAGCAGCCAAGAGACAGGGGGTCGGGAAGAGACCCAGTACTTC.

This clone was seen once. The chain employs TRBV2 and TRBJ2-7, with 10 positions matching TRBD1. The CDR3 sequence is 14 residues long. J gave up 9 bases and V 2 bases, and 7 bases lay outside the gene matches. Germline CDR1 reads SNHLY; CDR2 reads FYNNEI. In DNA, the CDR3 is TGTGCCAGCAGTGAACCCGGGACAGGGGCTGGGCAGTACTTC. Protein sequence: CASSEPGTGAGQYF.

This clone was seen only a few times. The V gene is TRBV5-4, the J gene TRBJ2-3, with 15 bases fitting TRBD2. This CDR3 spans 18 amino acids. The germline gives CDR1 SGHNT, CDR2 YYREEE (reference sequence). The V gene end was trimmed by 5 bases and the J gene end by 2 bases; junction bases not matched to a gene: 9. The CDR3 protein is CASRQGLAGGEYTDTQYF. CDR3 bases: TGTGCCAGCAGGCAAGGACTAGCGGGAGGGGAATACACAGATACGCAGTATTTT.

CDR3 in amino acids: CASSLRTGGVGTGELFF. CDR3 DNA sequence: TGTGCCAGCAGCTTGCGGACAGGGGGTGTTGGGACCGGGGAGCTGTTTTTT. J is TRBJ2-2 and V is TRBV5-4, with TRBD1 matching over 10 bases. Germline assignment: CDR1 SGHNT and CDR2 YYREEE (reference sequence). This CDR3 is built from 17 residues. V lost 1 base, J lost 5 bases, and 8 bases stayed unmatched.

The DNA for the CDR3 is TGTGCCAGCAGCTCTCGGACTAGCGGGAACATTAATGAGCAGTTCTTC. It is translated as CASSSRTSGNINEQFF. The rearrangement joins TRBV7-2 to TRBJ2-1; 12 bases match TRBD2. J lost 7 bases, V lost 4 bases, and 8 bases had no gene match. This CDR3 is built from 16 residues. CDR1 and CDR2 (germline): SGHTA, FQGNSA.

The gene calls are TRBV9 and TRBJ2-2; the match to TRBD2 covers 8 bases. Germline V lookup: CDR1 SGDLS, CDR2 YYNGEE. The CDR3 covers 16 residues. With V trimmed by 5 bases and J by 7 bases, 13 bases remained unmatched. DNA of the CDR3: TGTGCCAGCAGTCACCCGGCGGGAGGCTTTGTCGGGGAGCTGTTTTTT. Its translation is CASSHPAGGFVGELFF. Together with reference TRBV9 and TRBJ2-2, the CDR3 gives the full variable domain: DSGVTQTPKHLITATGQRVTLRCSPRSGDLSVYWYQQSLDQGLQFLIQYYNGEERAKGNILERFSAQQFPDLHSELNLSSLELGDSALYFCASSHPAGGFVGELFFGEGSRLTVL.

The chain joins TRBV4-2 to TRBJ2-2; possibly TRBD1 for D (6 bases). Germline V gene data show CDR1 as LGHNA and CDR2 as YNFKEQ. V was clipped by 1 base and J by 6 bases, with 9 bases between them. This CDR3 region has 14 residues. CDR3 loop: CASSQAAGAGELFF. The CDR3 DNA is TGTGCCAGCAGCCAAGCGGCAGGGGCCGGGGAGCTGTTTTTT.

The CDR3 DNA reads as TGTGCCAGCACCTGGGGCACCGACGCCTATGGCTACACCTTC. It codes for CASTWGTDAYGYTF. The chain employs TRBV5-4 and TRBJ1-2; weak D call: TRBD1 (5 bases). Per the germline V gene, CDR1 is SGHNT and CDR2 is YYREEE (reference sequence). The CDR3 spans 14 residues. With 6 bases removed from V and 4 bases from J, the gap between germline ends came to 16 bases.

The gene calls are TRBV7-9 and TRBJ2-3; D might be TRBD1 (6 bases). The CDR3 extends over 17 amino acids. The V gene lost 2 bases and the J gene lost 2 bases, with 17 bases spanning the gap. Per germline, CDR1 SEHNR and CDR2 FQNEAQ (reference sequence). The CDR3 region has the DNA TGTGCCAGCAGCTTAAAAGGCGGTCAGGGGCTCACAGATACGCAGTATTTT. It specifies CASSLKGGQGLTDTQYF.

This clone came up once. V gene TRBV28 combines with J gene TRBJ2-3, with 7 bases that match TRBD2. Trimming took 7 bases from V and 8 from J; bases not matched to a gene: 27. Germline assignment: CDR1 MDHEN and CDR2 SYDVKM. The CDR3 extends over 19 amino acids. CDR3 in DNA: TGTGCCAGCACCCAAGGAGGGAGGGGAGCAGGGCCGGCGAAAGGTACGCAGTATTTT. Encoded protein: CASTQGGRGAGPAKGTQYF. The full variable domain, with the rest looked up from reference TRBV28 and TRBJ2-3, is DVKVTQSSRYLVKRTGEKVFLECVQDMDHENMFWYRQDPGLGLRLIYFSYDVKMKEKGDIPEGYSVSREKKERFSLILESASTNQTSMYLCASTQGGRGAGPAKGTQYFGPGTRLTVL.

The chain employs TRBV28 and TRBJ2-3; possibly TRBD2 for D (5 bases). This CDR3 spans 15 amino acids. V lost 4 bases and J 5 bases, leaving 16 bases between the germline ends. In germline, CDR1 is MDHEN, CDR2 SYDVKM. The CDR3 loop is CASSSPEEGQDTQYF. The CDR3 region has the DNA TGTGCCAGCAGTTCCCCGGAAGAGGGTCAAGATACGCAGTATTTT.

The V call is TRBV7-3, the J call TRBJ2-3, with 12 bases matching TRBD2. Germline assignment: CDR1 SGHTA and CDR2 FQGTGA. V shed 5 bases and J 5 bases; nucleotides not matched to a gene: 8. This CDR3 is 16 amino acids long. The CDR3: CASSPSGRAYKDTQYF. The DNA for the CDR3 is TGTGCCAGCAGCCCTAGCGGGAGGGCCTATAAAGATACGCAGTATTTT.

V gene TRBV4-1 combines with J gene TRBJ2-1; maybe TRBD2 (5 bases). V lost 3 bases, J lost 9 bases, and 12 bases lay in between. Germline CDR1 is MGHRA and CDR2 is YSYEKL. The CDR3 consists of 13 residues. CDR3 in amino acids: CASSHDRTFEQFF. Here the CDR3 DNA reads TGCGCCAGCAGCCACGACCGGACTTTTGAGCAGTTCTTC.

CDR3 loop: CASTAGANVLTF. The CDR3 nucleotides read TGTGCCAGCACCGCTGGGGCCAACGTCCTGACTTTC. The V and J genes are TRBV11-2 and TRBJ2-6, with D hard to call. CDR3 length equals 12 residues. Germline-derived CDR1 and CDR2 are SGHAT and FQNNGV. Trimming cost V 7 bases and J 2 bases, with 3 bases left between them.